This T cell receptor beta chain was recorded in a study of T-cell reconstitution after alpha-beta-depleted transplantation in children. The length of the CDR3 is 14 residues. V shed 7 bases, J shed 7 bases, and the junction held 13 bases outside the gene matches. Germline V gene lookup returns CDR1 SQVTM and CDR2 ANQGSEA. General study results and limits: The origin of alpha-beta T cells about two months after transplant was reportedly several hundred expanded graft clones.

As it was prepared, the TCRbeta library received unique molecular identifiers. TCRdb reprocessed the PCR reads via MiXCR and lists one record per CDR3 protein. The sample lists hundreds of thousands of distinct CDR3 sequences, 10% to 15% seen once, with 2% to 2.5% in the top ten. Points on this clonotype: Antigen: not known. A much larger clone lies one base from this, so it may be a read error.

This specimen consisted of PBMCs, mostly from graft donor cells, obtained 360 days after TCRalphabeta/CD19-depleted stem cell transplant. This TCR was recovered from a male patient between 10 and 17 years old who had a stem cell transplant for acute myeloid leukemia, so the T cells may come from the graft donor. This chain connects TRBV29-1 to TRBJ2-1; 7 nucleotides line up with TRBD2. The CDR3 nucleotides are TGCAGCGCGACCCATGCTTGGGGAGGGAATGAGCAGTTCTTC. Translation: CSATHAWGGNEQFF.